These 24 T cell receptor beta chains originate from one sample sequenced in a study of breast tumors, draining lymph nodes, adjacent tissues. Breast cancer patients provided tissue from their axillary draining lymph nodes. TCRdb used MiXCR to reprocess the multiplex PCR reads, holding one entry per CDR3 protein. The sample consists of approximately 210,000 distinct CDR3 sequences, about 30% of them appearing once. Sequencing used axillary lymph node tissue. Receptors were obtained from a female donor with breast cancer. Some clones in this sample may be carry-over from other donors' samples.

This clonotype was seen many times. This rearrangement joins TRBV7-3 to TRBJ2-1; TRBD2 aligns across 9 bases. Germline lookup yields CDR1 SGHTA and CDR2 FQGTGA. CDR3 length: 13 amino acids. After removal of 8 bases from V and 8 bases from J, the junction contained 7 bases not matched to a gene. CDR3 loop: CASGVAGGYEQFF. The CDR3, as DNA: TGTGCCAGCGGAGTTGCGGGGGGGTATGAGCAGTTCTTC.

This clonotype was detected a few times. Since a much larger clone is just one base distant, this may be a read error. The genes are TRBV6-1 and TRBJ2-3, with a tentative D call TRBD2 (6 bases). The CDR3 is 13 residues long. CDR1 and CDR2 (germline): MNHNS, SASEGT. V was shortened by 5 bases and J by 8 bases, with 14 bases between the two germline ends. The CDR3 loop is CASSHTGVGTQYF. The DNA for the CDR3 is TGTGCCAGCAGTCATACGGGAGTAGGTACGCAGTATTTT.

This clonotype was recorded many times. This rearrangement joins TRBV5-1 to TRBJ1-4; the match to TRBD1 covers 7 bases. Germline V CDR1 and CDR2: SGHRS, YFSETQ. There are 14 residues in the CDR3. Trimming removed 2 bases from V and 8 bases from J; junction bases left unmatched: 6. CDR3 sequence: CASSFRQGGEKLFF. DNA for the CDR3: TGCGCCAGCAGCTTTAGACAGGGAGGCGAAAAACTGTTTTTT.

V usage is TRBV28 and J usage is TRBJ2-1; D is perhaps TRBD2 (5 bases). The germline V gene has CDR1 MDHEN and CDR2 SYDVKM. The CDR3 covers 15 residues. The V end lost 6 bases, the J end lost 0 bases, and 12 bases lay between the germline ends. CDR3 sequence reads: CASRAPGSSYNEQFF. The CDR3 DNA sequence: TGTGCCAGCAGGGCCCCGGGAAGCTCCTACAATGAGCAGTTCTTC.

This clonotype showed up many times. The V gene is TRBV7-9, the J gene TRBJ2-2; TRBD2 matches at 7 bases. This CDR3 is built from 16 residues. V gave up 2 bases and J gave up 4 bases; unmatched junction bases: 7. The V gene's germline CDR1 is SEHNR and CDR2 FQNEAQ (reference sequence). As DNA, the CDR3 is TGTGCCAGCAGCTTAAGAGCGGGGAAAAGCACCGGGGAGCTGTTTTTT. Translated: CASSLRAGKSTGELFF. Full variable domain (missing parts from reference TRBV7-9 and TRBJ2-2): DTGVSQNPRHKITKRGQNVTFRCDPISEHNRLYWYRQTLGQGPEFLTYFQNEAQLEKSRLLSDRFSAERPKGSFSTLEIQRTEQGDSAMYLCASSLRAGKSTGELFFGEGSRLTVL.

Ten or more counts support this clonotype. The rearrangement links TRBV29-1 to TRBJ2-3; D not resolved. The CDR3 totals 11 residues. The germline CDR1 and CDR2 sequences are SQVTM and ANQGSEA. V gave up 3 bases and J gave up 4 bases, with 5 bases separating them. The CDR3 region has the DNA TGCAGCGTTGAGGCGGCAGATACGCAGTATTTT. Protein: CSVEAADTQYF.

This rearrangement joins TRBV20-1 to TRBJ1-5, with D possibly TRBD1 on 6 matching bases. This CDR3 is 12 amino acids long. CDR1 is DFQATT, CDR2 SNEGSKA, per germline (reference sequence). V lost 6 bases to trimming and J lost 9 bases, with 15 bases between them. The CDR3 protein is CSAERGGRPQHF. CDR3 sequence (DNA): TGCAGTGCGGAGAGGGGGGGACGGCCCCAGCATTTT.

This clonotype has a count of ten or more. V gene TRBV3-1 combines with J gene TRBJ2-5; 13 bases agree with TRBD2. The V gene's germline CDR1 is LGHDT and CDR2 YNNKEL (reference sequence). The CDR3 extends over 16 amino acids. The junction had 5 bases not matched to a gene; V was cut back by 2 bases and J by 5 bases. CDR3: CASSQRLAGGLETQYF. DNA of the CDR3: TGTGCCAGCAGCCAACGACTAGCGGGAGGTCTGGAGACCCAGTACTTC.

Note on this clonotype: This is likely a read error, given that the CDR3 carries no conserved phenylalanine or tryptophan at its end. The chain uses TRBV6-1 and TRBJ2-7; maybe TRBD1 (5 bases). CDR3 length: 12 residues. Trimming removed 8 bases from V and 2 bases from J, with 10 bases in between. Germline CDR1 and CDR2: MNHNS and SASEGT. CDR3 DNA: TGTGCCAGCGCGACAGAAACCTACGAGCAGTACCTC. It specifies CASATETYEQYL.

In its sample, this clonotype was seen many times. The genes are TRBV11-3 and TRBJ2-7, with 10 bases aligning to TRBD2. The CDR3 covers 15 residues. The V gene's germline CDR1 is SGHNT and CDR2 YENEEA. After removal of 2 bases from V and 2 bases from J, the junction contained 3 bases not matched to a gene. The CDR3 nucleotides are TGTGCCAGCAGCTTATACAGCGGGAGGGCCTACGAGCAGTACTTC. This translates into CASSLYSGRAYEQYF.

This clonotype was counted at least ten times. This chain joins TRBV6-1 and TRBJ2-1; 14 bases are shared with TRBD2. The CDR3 contains 17 residues. The ends lost 4 bases at V and 10 bases at J; junction bases unmatched: 12. Germline assignment: CDR1 MNHNS and CDR2 SASEGT. The CDR3 loop is CASSAAEGLAGGGEQFF. The CDR3 DNA reads TGTGCCAGCAGTGCGGCGGAAGGACTAGCGGGAGGAGGGGAGCAGTTCTTC.

In this sample, this clonotype turned up many times. V usage is TRBV12-3 or TRBV12-4 and J usage is TRBJ2-1; 7 nucleotides align to TRBD2. After removal of 7 bases from V and 10 bases from J, the junction contained 10 bases not matched to a gene. The CDR3 length is 13 residues. The CDR3 DNA reads as TGTGCCAGCACTCCCTCAAGGGAGGGAGAGCAGTTCTTC. Translating it yields CASTPSREGEQFF.

In the case of this clonotype: Being one base from a much bigger clone, this may be a read error. The chain couples TRBV3-1 to TRBJ1-5; D is unresolved. Germline V gene sequence: CDR1 LGHDT, CDR2 YNNKEL (reference sequence). The CDR3 has 13 amino acids. V was shortened by 1 base and J by 7 bases, with 8 bases between the two germline ends. The CDR3: CASSQGVRQPQHF. CDR3 coding DNA: TGTGCCAGCAGCCAAGGGGTCCGGCAGCCCCAGCATTTT. Supplemented by reference TRBV3-1 and TRBJ1-5, the full variable domain reads DTAVSQTPKYLVTQMGNDKSIKCEQNLGHDTMYWYKQDSKKFLKIMFSYNNKELIINETVPNRFSPKSPDKAHLNLHINSLELGDSAVYFCASSQGVRQPQHFGDGTRLSIL.

The chain recombines TRBV20-1 with TRBJ2-5; D gene ambiguous. Looked up from germline, CDR1 is DFQATT and CDR2 is SNEGSKA (reference sequence). Trimming removed 7 bases at V and 9 bases at J, with 21 bases between. The CDR3 consists of 13 residues. In nucleotides, the CDR3 is TGCAGTGTTAAGACAAGTGGGCATCAGCCCCAGTACTTC. It yields the protein CSVKTSGHQPQYF.

This clonotype was counted ten times or more. The chain uses TRBV5-1 and TRBJ2-2, with 7 nucleotides matching TRBD1. Germline assignment: CDR1 SGHRS and CDR2 YFSETQ. The CDR3 spans 15 residues. Trimming at V came to 4 bases and at J to 5 bases, leaving 8 bases not matched to a gene. DNA for the CDR3: TGCGCCAGCAGCCCCGACAGGGTAGGAACCGGGGAGCTGTTTTTT. Its translation is CASSPDRVGTGELFF.

This clonotype was seen more than once but under ten times. A read error may be the cause here, since a much bigger clone is one base away. The chain couples TRBV4-3 to TRBJ2-7; D gene unclear. Trimming shortened V by 0 bases and J by 4 bases, and 13 bases separated the two germline ends. The CDR3 has 15 residues. The germline gives CDR1 LGHNA, CDR2 YSLEER. The CDR3 region is CASSQDLSLAYEQYF. The CDR3 nucleotides read TGCGCCAGCAGCCAAGATCTCAGTTTAGCATACGAGCAGTACTTC.

This clonotype was recorded many times. The chain joins TRBV6-6 to TRBJ2-4; 7 positions match TRBD1. From germline, CDR1 is MNHNY and CDR2 SVGAGI (reference sequence). V was pared by 0 bases and J by 8 bases, with 4 bases of the junction left unmatched. There are 14 residues in the CDR3. The chain's CDR3 is CASSYSRQGDIQYF. The DNA for the CDR3 is TGTGCCAGCAGTTACTCCCGACAGGGCGACATTCAGTACTTC.

At least ten counts were recorded for this clonotype. The chain has TRBV12-3 or TRBV12-4 and TRBJ2-7, with a possible D match to TRBD2 (6 bases). The CDR3 has 15 amino acids. Trimming pared 5 bases from V and 5 bases from J, leaving 19 bases between. CDR3 bases: TGTGCCAGCAGTGCCCCCGGGGCTAGCGTCCACGAGCAGTACTTC. It codes for CASSAPGASVHEQYF.

This sequence joins TRBV5-1 and TRBJ2-3; 11 nucleotides align to TRBD1. The J segment lost 1 base and the V segment lost 0 bases, leaving 7 bases of the junction unmatched. The CDR3 is made up of 18 amino acids. Looked up from germline, CDR1 is SGHRS and CDR2 is YFSETQ. The CDR3 spells CASSLVGQGGSGTDTQYF. In DNA form, the CDR3 reads TGCGCCAGCAGCTTGGTGGGACAGGGGGGTAGTGGCACAGATACGCAGTATTTT. The full variable domain, rest sourced from reference TRBV5-1 and TRBJ2-3, is KAGVTQTPRYLIKTRGQQVTLSCSPISGHRSVSWYQQTPGQGLQFLFEYFSETQRNKGNFPGRFSGRQFSNSRSEMNVSTLELGDSALYLCASSLVGQGGSGTDTQYFGPGTRLTVL.

With regard to this clonotype: This may stem from a read error, because a much larger clone lies one nucleotide away. The V call is TRBV11-3, the J call TRBJ2-6, with D perhaps TRBD1 (5 bases). Germline V gene lookup returns CDR1 SGHNT and CDR2 YENEEA. The CDR3 is 13 amino acids. The CDR3 nucleotides read TGTGCCAGCTTAAGCTCTGGGGCCACCGTCCTGACTTTC. Translation gives CASLSSGATVLTF.

The chain joins TRBV2 to TRBJ2-5; D unclear. Germline CDR1 SNHLY, CDR2 FYNNEI. Trimming stripped 2 bases from V and 7 bases from J, with 11 bases between. This CDR3 region has 13 residues. The CDR3 spells CASSESVPGTQYF. The CDR3 nucleotides read TGTGCCAGCAGTGAATCCGTCCCCGGGACCCAGTACTTC.

There are many counts of this clonotype. The CDR3 nucleotides read TGTGCCTGGAGTGTACGGGGCTACGAGCAGTACTTC. Protein: CAWSVRGYEQYF. The chain carries TRBV30 and TRBJ2-7, with D possibly matching TRBD2 (5 bases). The CDR3 runs 12 residues. V lost 0 bases and J lost 3, with 6 bases in between. From germline, CDR1 is GTSNPN and CDR2 SVGIG (reference sequence).

This clonotype was counted only a few times. This may come from a read error, since a much larger clone is one base off. This chain joins TRBV6-1 and TRBJ1-2; D call uncertain. This CDR3 comprises 15 residues. Germline values: CDR1 MNHNS, CDR2 SASEGT. With 5 bases removed from V and 3 bases from J, the gap between germline ends came to 16 bases. This CDR3 is CASSWLSIGDYGYTF. CDR3 nucleotides: TGTGCCAGCAGTTGGTTATCCATTGGGGACTATGGCTACACCTTC.

The V and J genes are TRBV7-3 and TRBJ2-3, with unresolved D. The CDR3 runs to 16 residues. The germline V gene has CDR1 SGHTA and CDR2 FQGTGA. V lost 5 bases, J lost 4 bases, and 19 bases lay in between. The CDR3 is CASSSQLLGVADTQYF. The CDR3 DNA reads as TGTGCCAGCAGCAGCCAACTCCTCGGCGTCGCAGATACGCAGTATTTT.